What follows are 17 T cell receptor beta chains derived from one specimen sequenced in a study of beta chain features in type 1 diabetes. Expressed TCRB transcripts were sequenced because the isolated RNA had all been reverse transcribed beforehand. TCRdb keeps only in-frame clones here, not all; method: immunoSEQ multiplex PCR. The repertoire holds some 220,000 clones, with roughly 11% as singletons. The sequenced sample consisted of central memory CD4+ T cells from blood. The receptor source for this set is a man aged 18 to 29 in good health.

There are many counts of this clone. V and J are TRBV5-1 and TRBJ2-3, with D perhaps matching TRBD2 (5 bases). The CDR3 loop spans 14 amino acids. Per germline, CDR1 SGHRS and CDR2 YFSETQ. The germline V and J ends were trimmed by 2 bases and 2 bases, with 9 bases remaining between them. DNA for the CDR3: TGCGCCAGCAGCTTAGAGGGTAACACAGATACGCAGTATTTT. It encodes CASSLEGNTDTQYF.

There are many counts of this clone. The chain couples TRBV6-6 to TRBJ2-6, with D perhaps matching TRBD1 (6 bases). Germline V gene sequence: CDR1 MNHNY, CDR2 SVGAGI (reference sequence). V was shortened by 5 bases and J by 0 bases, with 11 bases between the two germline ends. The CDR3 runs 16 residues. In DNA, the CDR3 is TGTGCCAGCAGTCCCGACAGGTCCTCTGGGGCCAACGTCCTGACTTTC. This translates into CASSPDRSSGANVLTF.

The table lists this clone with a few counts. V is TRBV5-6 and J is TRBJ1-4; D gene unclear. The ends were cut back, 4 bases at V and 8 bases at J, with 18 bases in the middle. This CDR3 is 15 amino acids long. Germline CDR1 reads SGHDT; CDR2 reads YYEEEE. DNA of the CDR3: TGTGCCAGCAGCCTAGGGCCCCCGGATGGGGAAAAACTGTTTTTT. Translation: CASSLGPPDGEKLFF.

CDR3 nucleotides: TGTGCCATCAGTCTCGGACAGGGGCTCTACAATGAGCAGTTCTTC. Translation: CAISLGQGLYNEQFF. This chain connects TRBV10-3 to TRBJ2-1, with 9 bases fitting TRBD1. Germline V lookup: CDR1 ENHRY, CDR2 SYGVKD. The CDR3 contains 15 residues. V trimming: 5 bases; J trimming: 3 bases; junction bases outside the gene matches: 5.

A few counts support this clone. CDR3 amino acids: CASRGTLTEYEQYF. The DNA of the CDR3 is TGTGCCAGCCGGGGGACACTGACGGAATACGAGCAGTACTTC. The gene calls are TRBV6-5 and TRBJ2-7; either TRBD1 or TRBD2 may fit D (6 bases each). Germline V gene sequence: CDR1 MNHEY, CDR2 SVGAGI. This CDR3 has 14 amino acids. Trimming took 8 bases from V and 4 from J, leaving 18 bases between them.

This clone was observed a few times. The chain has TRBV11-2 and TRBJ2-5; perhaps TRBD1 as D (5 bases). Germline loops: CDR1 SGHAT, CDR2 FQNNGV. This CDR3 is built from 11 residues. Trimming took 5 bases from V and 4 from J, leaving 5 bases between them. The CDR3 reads CASSQGETQYF. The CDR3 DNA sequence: TGTGCCAGCAGCCAGGGAGAGACCCAGTACTTC.

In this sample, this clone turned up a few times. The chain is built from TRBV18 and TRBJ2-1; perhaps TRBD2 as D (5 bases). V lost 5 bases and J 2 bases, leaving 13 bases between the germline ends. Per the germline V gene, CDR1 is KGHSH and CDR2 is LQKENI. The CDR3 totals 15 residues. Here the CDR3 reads CASSTPPGAYNEQFF. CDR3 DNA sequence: TGTGCCAGCTCAACCCCGCCCGGGGCCTACAATGAGCAGTTCTTC.

DNA for the CDR3: TGTGCCAGCAGCTTTCAGCTGAACTCCTACAATGAGCAGTTCTTC. This gives the protein CASSFQLNSYNEQFF. The chain carries TRBV11-2 and TRBJ2-1, with D uncertain. This CDR3 comprises 15 residues. V was shortened by 3 bases and J by 0 bases, with 9 bases between the two germline ends. Germline V gene data show CDR1 as SGHAT and CDR2 as FQNNGV.

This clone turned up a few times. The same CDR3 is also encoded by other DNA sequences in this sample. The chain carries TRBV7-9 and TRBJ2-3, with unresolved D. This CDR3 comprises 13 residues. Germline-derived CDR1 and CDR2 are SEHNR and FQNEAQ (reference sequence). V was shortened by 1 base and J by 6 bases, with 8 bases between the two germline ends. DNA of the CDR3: TGTGCCAGCAGCTTAGTTGCTGCCGATACGCAGTATTTT. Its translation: CASSLVAADTQYF.

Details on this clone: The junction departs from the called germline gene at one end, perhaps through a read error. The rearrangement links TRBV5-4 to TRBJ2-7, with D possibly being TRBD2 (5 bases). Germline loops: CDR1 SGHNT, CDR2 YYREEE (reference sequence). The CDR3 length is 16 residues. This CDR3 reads CASSHFLRVKPYEQYF. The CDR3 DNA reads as TGCGCCAGCAGCCACTTTTTGCGGGTGAAACCCTACGAGCAGTACTTC.

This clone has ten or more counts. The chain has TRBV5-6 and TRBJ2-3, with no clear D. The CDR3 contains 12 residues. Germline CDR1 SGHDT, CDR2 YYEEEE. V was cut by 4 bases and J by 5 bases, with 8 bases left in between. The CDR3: CASSLAGDTQYF. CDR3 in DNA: TGTGCCAGCAGCCTGGCAGGAGATACGCAGTATTTT. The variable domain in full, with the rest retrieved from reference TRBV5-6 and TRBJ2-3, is DAGVTQSPTHLIKTRGQQVTLRCSPKSGHDTVSWYQQALGQGPQFIFQYYEEEERQRGNFPDRFSGHQFPNYSSELNVNALLLGDSALYLCASSLAGDTQYFGPGTRLTVL.

The CDR3 loop reads CASSSRALAGGTGELFF. DNA of the CDR3: TGTGCCAGCAGCTCCAGGGCGCTAGCGGGAGGCACCGGGGAGCTGTTTTTT. The chain combines TRBV7-6 with TRBJ2-2; 11 nucleotides align to TRBD2. Trimming cost V 4 bases and J 4 bases; bases outside gene matches: 8. There are 17 residues in the CDR3. From germline, CDR1 is SGHVS and CDR2 FNYEAQ.

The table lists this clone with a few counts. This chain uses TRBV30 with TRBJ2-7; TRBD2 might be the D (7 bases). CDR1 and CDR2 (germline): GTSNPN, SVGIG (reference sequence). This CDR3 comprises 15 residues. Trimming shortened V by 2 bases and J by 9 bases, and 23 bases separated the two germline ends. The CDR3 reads CAWSRRGGVPGRQYF. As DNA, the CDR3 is TGTGCCTGGAGTCGTAGGGGGGGCGTACCAGGTCGGCAGTACTTC. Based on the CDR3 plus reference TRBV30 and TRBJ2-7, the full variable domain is SQTIHQWPATLVQPVGSPLSLECTVEGTSNPNLYWYRQAAGRGLQLLFYSVGIGQISSEVPQNLSASRPQDRQFILSSKKLLLSDSGFYLCAWSRRGGVPGRQYFGPGTRLTVT.

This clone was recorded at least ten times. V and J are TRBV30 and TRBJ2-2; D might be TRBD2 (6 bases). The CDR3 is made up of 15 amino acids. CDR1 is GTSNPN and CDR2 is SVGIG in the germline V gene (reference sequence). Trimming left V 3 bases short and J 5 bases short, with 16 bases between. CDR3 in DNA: TGTGCCTGGAGGAGACTAGATAGTCGAACCGGGGAGCTGTTTTTT. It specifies CAWRRLDSRTGELFF.

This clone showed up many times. The CDR3 bases are TGTGCCAGCAGCCAAGATCAGGGGCCAGGCTACACCTTC. The encoded protein is CASSQDQGPGYTF. The chain combines TRBV14 with TRBJ1-2; possibly TRBD1 for D (6 bases). Between the trimmed V and J ends, which lost 0 bases and 8 bases, there was a span of 10 bases. From germline, CDR1 is SGHDN and CDR2 FVKESK. The CDR3 loop spans 13 amino acids.

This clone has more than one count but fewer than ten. The CDR3 loop reads CAWARGVVDTQYF. CDR3 DNA: TGTGCCTGGGCCCGCGGTGTAGTCGATACGCAGTATTTT. The V call is TRBV30, the J call TRBJ2-3; D ambiguous. V dropped 5 bases and J dropped 6 bases, with 15 bases sitting between them. The V gene's germline CDR1 is GTSNPN and CDR2 SVGIG (reference sequence). This CDR3 region has 13 residues. The complete variable domain, with remaining parts taken from reference TRBV30 and TRBJ2-3, reads SQTIHQWPATLVQPVGSPLSLECTVEGTSNPNLYWYRQAAGRGLQLLFYSVGIGQISSEVPQNLSASRPQDRQFILSSKKLLLSDSGFYLCAWARGVVDTQYFGPGTRLTVL.

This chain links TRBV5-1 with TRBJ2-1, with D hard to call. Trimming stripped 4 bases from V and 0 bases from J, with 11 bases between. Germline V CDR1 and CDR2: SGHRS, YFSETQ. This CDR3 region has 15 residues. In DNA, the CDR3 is TGCGCCAGCAGCGCGCAGGCATCCTCCTACAATGAGCAGTTCTTC. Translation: CASSAQASSYNEQFF.